Listed below are T cell receptor beta chains from one sample, sequenced in a study of OX40 agonist ivuxolimab in advanced cancers. TCRdb's table, derived via immunoSEQ multiplex PCR, lists solely in-frame clones and lacks some. This sample has tens of thousands of clones, with 70% to 90% found just once. The specimen was CD4+ or CD8+ T cells sorted from blood, collected in a trial of the OX40 agonist ivuxolimab. The origin of the receptors is an adult with an advanced solid tumor such as melanoma, head and neck, liver or kidney cancer. Both conserved end residues are part of each CDR3. A D gene is named only where the DNA matches it firmly. Rows give clone size only sometimes, using once, few, many, or a class for an expanded clone.

TRBD1	TRBV18	TRBJ2-2	NA	CASSPLKGTGGPGELFF	TGTGCCAGCTCACCACTTAAAGGGACAGGAGGTCCCGGGGAGCTGTTTTTT
NA	TRBV15	TRBJ1-3	NA	CATSRGGQGNTIYF	TGTGCCACCAGCAGAGGTGGACAGGGAAACACCATATATTTT
TRBD1	TRBV5-8	TRBJ1-5	NA	CASARDSPYWEPQHF	TGTGCCAGCGCCCGGGACAGCCCTTATTGGGAGCCCCAGCATTTT
TRBD2	TRBV27	TRBJ2-1	NA	CASKGLAGYNEQFF	TGTGCCAGCAAGGGACTAGCGGGGTACAATGAGCAGTTCTTC
NA	TRBV18	TRBJ1-4	NA	CASSPLDRDNEKLFF	TGTGCCAGCTCACCCTTGGACAGAGATAATGAAAAACTGTTTTTT
NA	TRBV7-9	TRBJ2-2	NA	CASTYWGLNTGELFF	TGTGCCAGCACATACTGGGGGCTGAACACCGGGGAGCTGTTTTTT
NA	TRBV11-2	TRBJ1-1	NA	CASSVRERTEAFF	TGTGCCAGCAGCGTCAGGGAACGGACTGAAGCTTTCTTT
NA	TRBV7-2	TRBJ1-4	NA	CASSFQLVTNEKLFF	TGTGCCAGCAGCTTCCAGTTGGTAACTAATGAAAAACTGTTTTTT
NA	TRBV13	TRBJ2-3	NA	CASSLEGTRATDTQYF	TGTGCCAGCAGCTTAGAAGGGACAAGAGCCACAGATACGCAGTATTTT
NA	TRBV6-5	TRBJ1-1	NA	CASSYNPRDTEAFF	TGTGCCAGCAGTTATAACCCCCGGGACACTGAAGCTTTCTTT
TRBD1	TRBV15	TRBJ2-2	NA	CATSRDPGTGVPGELFF	TGTGCCACCAGCAGAGATCCCGGGACAGGGGTACCCGGGGAGCTGTTTTTT
NA	TRBV23-1	TRBJ2-7	NA	CASSQSAGLGF	TGCGCCAGCAGTCAATCGGCGGGGTTGGGTTTC
NA	TRBV11-2	TRBJ1-6	NA	CASSLMHGVTGVNSPLHF	TGTGCCAGCAGCCTCATGCATGGGGTCACAGGAGTTAATTCACCCCTCCACTTT
TRBD1	TRBV19	TRBJ1-5	NA	CASSLRTQGGNQPQHF	TGTGCCAGTAGTCTCCGGACGCAGGGGGGCAATCAGCCCCAGCATTTT
TRBD1	TRBV15	TRBJ2-3	NA	CATSRGQGVTDTQYF	TGTGCCACCAGCAGAGGACAGGGAGTGACAGATACGCAGTATTTT
NA	TRBV5-4	TRBJ1-1	NA	CASSERRIMNTEAFF	TGTGCCAGCAGCGAACGCAGGATCATGAACACTGAAGCTTTCTTT
NA	TRBV7-3	TRBJ1-6	NA	CASSLGGHREPLHF	TGTGCCAGCAGCTTAGGGGGTCACAGAGAACCCCTCCACTTT
NA	TRBV6-1	TRBJ2-7	NA	CASSSRSYEQYF	TGTGCCAGCAGTTCACGCTCCTACGAGCAGTACTTC
NA	TRBV7-9	TRBJ2-7	NA	CASSLVSQGTYEQYF	TGTGCCAGCAGCTTAGTCAGCCAGGGGACCTACGAGCAGTACTTC
TRBD1	TRBV6-1	TRBJ2-3	NA	CASRYRDSRTDTQYF	TGTGCCAGCAGGTACCGGGACAGCCGCACAGATACGCAGTATTTT
NA	TRBV7-3	TRBJ2-5	NA	CASSLSTGSQETQYF	TGTGCCAGCAGCTTATCGACAGGCTCCCAAGAGACCCAGTACTTC
NA	TRBV18	TRBJ1-6	NA	CASSPPGGGGTPLHF	TGTGCCAGCTCACCACCGGGAGGCGGAGGGACACCCCTCCACTTT
NA	TRBV19	TRBJ2-7	few	CASSIGAGSSYEQYF	TGTGCCAGTAGTATCGGGGCAGGGAGCTCCTACGAGCAGTACTTC
NA	TRBV7-8	TRBJ1-5	NA	CASSFRGGSQPQHF	TGTGCCAGCAGCTTCAGGGGAGGGAGTCAGCCCCAGCATTTT
NA	TRBV14	TRBJ1-6	NA	CASSQVTSYNSPLHF	TGTGCCAGCAGCCAAGTGACCTCCTATAATTCACCCCTCCACTTT
NA	TRBV7-7	TRBJ2-1	NA	CASSPDPNNEQFF	TGTGCCAGCAGCCCAGACCCCAACAATGAGCAGTTCTTC
NA	TRBV5-8	TRBJ1-2	NA	CASSLWGRGNYGYTF	TGTGCCAGCAGCTTGTGGGGTCGGGGTAACTATGGCTACACCTTC
TRBD2	TRBV7-9	TRBJ2-3	once	CASSPSGVDTQYF	TGTGCCAGCAGCCCCAGCGGGGTAGATACGCAGTATTTT
TRBD1	TRBV7-8	TRBJ1-2	NA	CASSSRIGQGGGYTF	TGTGCCAGCAGCTCACGAATAGGACAGGGAGGTGGCTACACCTTC
NA	TRBV13	TRBJ2-5	once	CASSFQRTYQETQYF	TGTGCCAGCAGCTTCCAACGGACCTACCAAGAGACCCAGTACTTC
NA	TRBV30	TRBJ1-4	NA	CAWRPGPFNEKLFF	TGTGCCTGGAGACCGGGACCGTTTAATGAAAAACTGTTTTTT
NA	TRBV4-2	TRBJ1-6	NA	CASSQDLGDRASPLHF	TGTGCCAGCAGCCAAGATCTGGGGGACCGAGCTTCCCCCCTCCACTTT
NA	TRBV6-6	TRBJ2-7	NA	CASSYEGSGEQYF	TGTGCCAGCAGTTACGAGGGGTCAGGCGAGCAGTACTTC
TRBD2	TRBV11-3	TRBJ2-5	NA	CASSLAGGPAETQYF	TGTGCCAGCAGCTTAGCGGGGGGGCCGGCGGAGACCCAGTACTTC
NA	TRBV6-1	TRBJ1-2	NA	CASSEGTAYGYTF	TGTGCCAGCAGTGAAGGGACAGCCTATGGCTACACCTTC
TRBD1	TRBV6-6	TRBJ2-3	once	CASRAADRSSTDTQYF	TGTGCCAGCAGGGCAGCGGACAGGTCTAGCACAGATACGCAGTATTTT
NA	TRBV18	TRBJ2-5	NA	CASSPPPGETQYF	TGTGCCAGCTCACCCCCTCCGGGGGAGACCCAGTACTTC
TRBD2	TRBV10-1	TRBJ2-7	NA	CASPTVLREGFDEQYF	TGCGCCAGCCCCACGGTTCTAAGGGAGGGTTTCGACGAGCAGTACTTC
TRBD1	TRBV27	TRBJ1-6	NA	CASRTAGGFNSPLHF	TGTGCCAGCAGGACCGCAGGGGGCTTTAATTCACCCCTCCACTTT
NA	TRBV5-1	TRBJ1-1	few	CASSPSGNTEAFF	TGCGCCAGCAGCCCAAGCGGGAACACTGAAGCTTTCTTT
NA	TRBV7-2	TRBJ2-1	NA	CASSSTQGNEQFF	TGTGCCAGCAGCTCTACGCAGGGTAATGAGCAGTTCTTC
NA	TRBV7-9	TRBJ1-2	NA	CASSGTGTTLAAGYTF	TGTGCCAGCAGCGGCACAGGGACGACTCTTGCTGCTGGCTACACCTTC
NA	TRBV4-3	TRBJ1-5	NA	CASSLESNQPQHF	TGCGCCAGCAGCTTGGAGAGCAATCAGCCCCAGCATTTT
NA	TRBV19	TRBJ1-5	NA	CASSRPSAGSNQPQHF	TGTGCCAGTAGTAGACCGTCCGCAGGTAGCAATCAGCCCCAGCATTTT
NA	TRBV5-4	TRBJ2-2	NA	CASRQSSGARNTGELFF	TGTGCCAGCAGGCAATCATCAGGGGCGCGAAACACCGGGGAGCTGTTTTTT
NA	TRBV6-5	TRBJ1-5	once	CASSYSRAGNQPQHF	TGTGCCAGCAGTTACTCCCGGGCTGGCAATCAGCCCCAGCATTTT
NA	TRBV7-8	TRBJ2-7	NA	CASSHTDSTEQYF	TGTGCCAGCAGCCATACGGATAGTACGGAGCAGTACTTC
NA	TRBV12-5	TRBJ1-5	NA	CASGLEVRGQPQHF	TGTGCTAGTGGTTTGGAAGTAAGGGGACAGCCCCAGCATTTT
TRBD2	TRBV4-2	TRBJ2-5	once	CASSPSGTSGGGRQETQYF	TGTGCCAGCAGCCCAAGCGGGACTAGCGGGGGGGGTCGCCAAGAGACCCAGTACTTC
TRBD2	TRBV2	TRBJ2-5	NA	CASSVSGLGEETQYF	TGTGCCAGCAGTGTCTCGGGACTAGGGGAAGAGACCCAGTACTTC
NA	TRBV9	TRBJ2-7	NA	CASSVGEGPSSYEQYF	TGTGCCAGCAGCGTAGGGGAAGGGCCGAGCTCCTATGAGCAGTACTTC
NA	TRBV4-3	TRBJ1-5	NA	CASSQEAGTNQPQHF	TGCGCCAGCAGCCAAGAAGCCGGTACCAATCAGCCCCAGCATTTT
NA	TRBV9	TRBJ1-5	NA	CASSEGLISNQPQHF	TGTGCCAGCAGCGAAGGACTTATCAGCAATCAGCCCCAGCATTTT
NA	TRBV7-3	TRBJ1-5	NA	CASSPRGGEQPQHF	TGTGCCAGCAGCCCCCGGGGGGGAGAGCAGCCCCAGCATTTT
NA	TRBV7-9	TRBJ2-1	NA	CASSLAGDQSEQFF	TGTGCCAGCAGCTTAGCTGGTGATCAAAGTGAGCAGTTCTTC